This entry lists 10 T cell receptor beta chains sequenced from one sample in a study of CD8+ T cells in alopecia areata. Once RNA had been extracted, it was reverse transcribed into cDNA to act as the sequencing template. Assay: immunoSEQ multiplex PCR; the TCRdb copy retains only in-frame clones and omits some. The sample has about 92,000 clones, roughly 45% seen once. Treatment: oral pan-JAK inhibitor, 5-10 mg twice daily. Source: CD8+ T cells sorted from blood, taken at week 24, from a patient treated with tofacitinib. The receptors come from a human donor with alopecia areata.

The V gene is TRBV4-3, the J gene TRBJ2-1, with D possibly matching TRBD1 (6 bases). CDR3 size: 13 residues. Trimming shortened V by 2 bases and J by 8 bases, and 10 bases separated the two germline ends. The germline V gene encodes CDR1 LGHNA and CDR2 YSLEER. The CDR3 loop is CASSQLAGDEQFF. The CDR3 region has the DNA TGCGCCAGCAGCCAATTAGCAGGGGATGAGCAGTTCTTC.

Turning to this clone: A junction boundary mismatches the germline segment, possibly from a read error. J is TRBJ2-1 and V is TRBV6-5; D remains ambiguous. The CDR3 extends over 14 amino acids. Germline-derived CDR1 and CDR2 are MNHEY and SVGAGI. CDR3 protein: CASTPSVGANEQFF. The CDR3 coding sequence is TGTGCGAGCACTCCCTCCGTCGGCGCCAATGAGCAGTTCTTC.

CDR3 amino acids: CASSLLGTSGETQYF. In DNA form, the CDR3 reads TGTGCCAGCAGCTTACTCGGGACTAGCGGAGAGACCCAGTACTTC. The V and J genes are TRBV7-3 and TRBJ2-5, with 11 bases fitting TRBD2. V trimming: 2 bases; J trimming: 4 bases; junction bases outside the gene matches: 3. The CDR3 is made up of 15 amino acids. Germline V lookup: CDR1 SGHTA, CDR2 FQGTGA.

The genes are TRBV9 and TRBJ2-7, with unresolved D. This CDR3 region has 14 residues. Trimming pared 3 bases from V and 1 base from J, leaving 11 bases between. From germline, CDR1 is SGDLS and CDR2 YYNGEE. The chain's CDR3 is CASSEYSSSYEQYF. CDR3 coding DNA: TGTGCCAGCAGCGAATACTCATCATCCTACGAGCAGTACTTC.

The chain has TRBV5-1 and TRBJ2-7, with TRBD1 as a possible D gene (7 bases). The V end lost 1 base, the J end lost 5 bases, and 16 bases lay between the germline ends. This CDR3 contains 15 residues. The germline V gene has CDR1 SGHRS and CDR2 YFSETQ. The CDR3 loop reads CASSLRGTARDEQYF. The CDR3 DNA reads TGCGCCAGCAGCTTGCGGGGGACAGCCCGGGACGAGCAGTACTTC.

The gene calls are TRBV30 and TRBJ1-5; 7 nucleotides match TRBD1. Germline V gives CDR1 GTSNPN, CDR2 SVGIG (reference sequence). The CDR3 is made up of 15 amino acids. The ends lost 2 bases at V and 6 bases at J; junction bases unmatched: 10. The CDR3 sequence is CAWSMGQKAGQPQHF. The DNA of the CDR3 is TGTGCCTGGAGTATGGGACAGAAAGCAGGTCAGCCCCAGCATTTT.

The rearrangement joins TRBV29-1 to TRBJ2-5, with TRBD1 matching 10 bases. V shed 7 bases and J 0 bases; nucleotides not matched to a gene: 5. This CDR3 contains 14 residues. Germline V lookup: CDR1 SQVTM, CDR2 ANQGSEA. The CDR3 protein is CSAPGTGDQETQYF. For the CDR3, the DNA is TGCAGCGCCCCCGGGACAGGGGACCAAGAGACCCAGTACTTC.

A word on this clone: The limits of the CDR3 on the DNA are not certain, so only TCRdb's listed CDR3 is given. J is TRBJ2-7 and V is TRBV27. The CDR3 spans 14 residues, counting both ends. Germline assignment: CDR1 MNHEY and CDR2 SMNVEV (reference sequence). The CDR3 loop is CASSSSGRVYEQYF.

J is TRBJ2-2 and V is TRBV29-1; no reliable D call. Trimming shortened V by 7 bases and J by 8 bases, and 14 bases separated the two germline ends. The CDR3 length is 12 residues. Germline loops: CDR1 SQVTM, CDR2 ANQGSEA. CDR3 protein: CSAPATAGELFF. The CDR3 DNA is TGCAGCGCCCCCGCGACTGCTGGGGAGCTGTTTTTT.

Remarks on this clone: In the same sample, other DNA sequences code for this CDR3. The gene calls are TRBV7-9 and TRBJ1-5, with D unresolved. This CDR3 contains 12 residues. The ends were cut back, 4 bases at V and 2 bases at J, with 3 bases in the middle. In germline, CDR1 is SEHNR, CDR2 FQNEAQ (reference sequence). The CDR3 region is CASSSGNQPQHF. In nucleotides, the CDR3 is TGTGCCAGCAGCTCAGGCAATCAGCCCCAGCATTTT.